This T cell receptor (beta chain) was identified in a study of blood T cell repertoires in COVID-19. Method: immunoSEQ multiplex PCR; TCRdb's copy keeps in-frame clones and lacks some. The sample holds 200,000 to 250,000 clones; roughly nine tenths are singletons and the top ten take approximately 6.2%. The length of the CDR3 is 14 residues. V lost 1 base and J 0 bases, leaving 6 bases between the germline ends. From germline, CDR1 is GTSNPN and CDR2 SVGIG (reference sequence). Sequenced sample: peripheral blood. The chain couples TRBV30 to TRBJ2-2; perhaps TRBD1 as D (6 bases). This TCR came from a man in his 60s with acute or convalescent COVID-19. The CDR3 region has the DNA TGTGCCTGGAGTGCAGGGGCGAACACCGGGGAGCTGTTTTTT. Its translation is CAWSAGANTGELFF.